The sequence of this T cell receptor beta chain was determined in a study of blood T cell repertoires in COVID-19. The authors' processing: Amplification of reference gene primers was used by the study to estimate nucleated cell counts. The table came from immunoSEQ multiplex PCR; TCRdb's copy has only in-frame clones and leaves some out. The D gene and trimming were derived from the DNA, and the V and J assignments and clone size from that table. The sample lists about 200,000 clones; 80% to 95% were seen once. CDR3 length: 18 residues. Per germline, CDR1 SGHTA and CDR2 FQGNSA. J gave up 4 bases and V 6 bases, and 15 bases lay outside the gene matches.

The sequenced sample consisted of peripheral blood. This clonotype originated in a man in his fifties or sixties with acute or convalescent COVID-19. The V and J genes are TRBV7-2 and TRBJ2-6; 7 bases fit TRBD1. The DNA for the CDR3 is TGTGCCAGCAGTAACGACAGGGTGGGCCGAAGAGGGGCCAACGTCCTGACTTTC. Translating it yields CASSNDRVGRRGANVLTF.